One T cell receptor (beta chain) is described in this entry. Its antigen is undetermined. The sample comes from a study of T cell responses to AZD1222 COVID-19 vaccine. Study observations and caveats: Spike-specific TCR breadth and depth grew following two AZD1222 doses. Unmutated regions of variants are reportedly targeted by nearly half of spike-specific TCRs. Spike regions recognized by vaccine-associated CD4 TCRs spanned the protein, led by 160-218 and 743-854. Clonal diversity was possibly underestimated; the donors were predominantly white British and more often female.

The CDR3 is 16 residues long. Germline V gives CDR1 LNHDA, CDR2 SQIVND (reference sequence). Trimming took off 5 bases at V and 9 bases at J, with 25 bases between the two ends. Here immunoSEQ multiplex PCR was the method, and the copy in TCRdb shows in-frame clones only, minus some. This table holds around 190,000 clones, 94% found once. The sequencing here drew on peripheral blood, taken 28 days after the second AZD1222 dose. V is TRBV19 and J is TRBJ1-2; D perhaps matches TRBD1 (5 bases). The TCR comes from an adult who received the AZD1222 COVID-19 vaccine. The CDR3 loop is CASSLFLGTFFVSYTF. The DNA for the CDR3 is TGTGCCAGTAGTCTGTTTTTGGGGACCTTCTTTGTCAGCTACACCTTC.